This TCR beta chain was obtained from a study of immune characterization of retroperitoneal liposarcoma. Using its own MiXCR run on the PCR reads, TCRdb lists one record per CDR3 protein. The sample records some 4,000 distinct CDR3 sequences, about a third being singletons. Germline lookup yields CDR1 LGHNT and CDR2 FRNRAP. The CDR3 is 16 residues long. V shed 1 base and J 1 base; nucleotides not matched to a gene: 4. Within the sample, this clonotype is medium-sized. The sequence came from a male donor with retroperitoneal liposarcoma. Sequencing was carried out using tumor tissue. The genes are TRBV12-5 and TRBJ2-1; 7 bases agree with TRBD1. This CDR3 reads CASGLATGASYNEQFF. The CDR3 DNA follows: TGTGCTAGTGGTTTGGCCACAGGGGCGTCCTACAATGAGCAGTTCTTC.